Each of the 17 T cell receptor beta chains below was sequenced from the same sample in a study of OX40 agonist ivuxolimab in advanced cancers. TCRdb's table, derived via immunoSEQ multiplex PCR, lists solely in-frame clones and lacks some. The table has 90,000 to 120,000 clones, 75% to 95% seen once. The material sequenced was CD4+ or CD8+ T cells sorted from blood, taken in a trial of the OX40 agonist ivuxolimab. The origin of the receptors is an adult with an advanced solid tumor such as melanoma, head and neck, liver or kidney cancer.

The V call is TRBV14, the J call TRBJ2-5; 12 bases are shared with TRBD2. The CDR3 runs 12 residues. V trimming: 6 bases; J trimming: 13 bases; junction bases outside the gene matches: 6. CDR1 is SGHDN, CDR2 FVKESK, per germline. In DNA, the CDR3 is TGTGCCAGCAGTTCGACTAGCGGGAGAGTGTACTTC. Protein sequence: CASSSTSGRVYF.

In its sample, this clone was seen a few times. The V call is TRBV4-1, the J call TRBJ2-7; D is undetermined. CDR3 size: 13 residues. Trimming stripped 4 bases from V and 3 bases from J, with 10 bases between. The germline gives CDR1 MGHRA, CDR2 YSYEKL. DNA of the CDR3: TGCGCCAGCAGCCTCCGGCTCAGCTACGAGCAGTACTTC. Translating it yields CASSLRLSYEQYF.

CDR3 sequence (DNA): TGTGCCAGCAGCCGTTCTGGGGCCAACGTCCTGACTTTC. Residues: CASSRSGANVLTF. The chain links TRBV11-2 to TRBJ2-6, with D unresolved. V lost 5 bases and J lost 1, with 3 bases in between. Germline CDR1 SGHAT, CDR2 FQNNGV. The CDR3 covers 13 residues.

The gene calls are TRBV2 and TRBJ1-2; D perhaps matches TRBD1 (6 bases). Germline V lookup: CDR1 SNHLY, CDR2 FYNNEI. V was cut by 7 bases and J by 7 bases, with 19 bases left in between. The CDR3 extends over 14 amino acids. CDR3 sequence (DNA): TGTGCCAGCAAGCCGATAAGACAGGCTGGTGGCTACACCTTC. This translates into CASKPIRQAGGYTF.

J is TRBJ2-7 and V is TRBV27; perhaps TRBD2 as D (6 bases). CDR3 size: 14 residues. V shed 6 bases and J shed 1 base, with 13 bases lying between them. Germline CDR1 MNHEY, CDR2 SMNVEV (reference sequence). In DNA form, the CDR3 reads TGTGCCAGCAGCAGCCAGACTAGATCCTACGAGCAGTACTTC. Translation: CASSSQTRSYEQYF.

The V call is TRBV5-5, the J call TRBJ2-5, with 7 bases identical to TRBD1. The trim removed 5 bases at V and 5 bases at J, leaving 12 bases unmatched. There are 15 residues in the CDR3. CDR1 and CDR2 (germline): SGHKS, YYEKEE (reference sequence). In DNA, the CDR3 is TGTGCCAGCAGATCAGGGGCCCTCAGGGGGGAGACCCAGTACTTC. It encodes CASRSGALRGETQYF.

The V call is TRBV21-1, the J call TRBJ2-7; the table's TRBD2 call for D was not verified on the DNA. TRBV21-1 is assigned pseudogene status. The length of the CDR3 is 14 residues. The CDR3 DNA is TGTGCCAGCAACCCCGGACTAGTCTACTACGAGCAGTACTTC. The encoded protein is CASNPGLVYYEQYF.

The chain combines TRBV10-2 with TRBJ2-1; D is unclear. The CDR3 runs to 14 residues. Germline V gene sequence: CDR1 WSHSY, CDR2 SAAADI. Trimming took off 6 bases at V and 6 bases at J, with 15 bases between the two ends. The CDR3, as DNA: TGCGCCAGCAGGGACCCGGGCCCTCTCAATGAGCAGTTCTTC. Translation gives CASRDPGPLNEQFF.

V and J are TRBV5-5 and TRBJ2-7; 8 nucleotides line up with TRBD1. V shed 3 bases and J 6 bases; nucleotides not matched to a gene: 2. The CDR3 covers 12 residues. CDR1 is SGHKS and CDR2 is YYEKEE in the germline V gene (reference sequence). CDR3 bases: TGTGCCAGCAGCTCCACAGGGGGCGAGCAGTACTTC. It yields the protein CASSSTGGEQYF. The full variable domain, rest sourced from reference TRBV5-5 and TRBJ2-7, is DAGVTQSPTHLIKTRGQQVTLRCSPISGHKSVSWYQQVLGQGPQFIFQYYEKEERGRGNFPDRFSARQFPNYSSELNVNALLLGDSALYLCASSSTGGEQYFGPGTRLTVT.

This sequence joins TRBV15 and TRBJ2-5; TRBD2 matches at 10 bases. CDR3 length equals 15 residues. With V trimmed by 11 bases and J by 5 bases, 14 bases remained unmatched. From germline, CDR1 is LNHNV and CDR2 YYDKDF (reference sequence). The CDR3: CAATRSGRARETQYF. CDR3 in DNA: TGTGCCGCGACTCGAAGCGGGAGGGCCAGGGAGACCCAGTACTTC.

The chain joins TRBV5-1 to TRBJ2-3; D is perhaps TRBD2 (6 bases). The length of the CDR3 is 11 residues. The ends were cut back, 6 bases at V and 5 bases at J, with 7 bases in the middle. The V gene's germline CDR1 is SGHRS and CDR2 YFSETQ. The CDR3 protein is CASTAGDTQYF. The CDR3 nucleotides read TGCGCCAGCACAGCGGGAGATACGCAGTATTTT.

This chain joins TRBV18 and TRBJ2-1; D remains ambiguous. V was trimmed by 1 base and J by 3 bases, leaving 7 bases between them. Germline V gene sequence: CDR1 KGHSH, CDR2 LQKENI. CDR3 size: 14 residues. The CDR3 sequence: CASSPQGSYNEQFF. CDR3 coding DNA: TGTGCCAGCTCACCACAGGGAAGCTACAATGAGCAGTTCTTC. Variable domain in full (rest from reference TRBV18 and TRBJ2-1): NAGVMQNPRHLVRRRGQEARLRCSPMKGHSHVYWYRQLPEEGLKFMVYLQKENIIDESGMPKERFSAEFPKEGPSILRIQQVVRGDSAAYFCASSPQGSYNEQFFGPGTRLTVL.

The chain has TRBV19 and TRBJ2-3; 11 bases are a match to TRBD2. The V and J ends lost 7 bases and 4 bases, in that order; junction bases with no gene match: 10. CDR3 size: 16 residues. CDR1 is LNHDA, CDR2 SQIVND, per germline (reference sequence). The CDR3 sequence is CASTGRLAGLADTQYF. CDR3 in DNA: TGTGCCAGTACCGGAAGACTAGCGGGACTAGCAGATACGCAGTATTTT.

The rearrangement links TRBV4-2 to TRBJ1-2; TRBD1 agrees at 8 bases. Germline lookup yields CDR1 LGHNA and CDR2 YNFKEQ. The CDR3 is made up of 14 amino acids. The V segment lost 4 bases and the J segment 4 bases; nucleotides outside the gene matches: 5. CDR3 sequence (DNA): TGTGCCAGCAGCCCCGGGGGACAGGTCTATGGCTACACCTTC. Translated, it gives CASSPGGQVYGYTF.

The V and J genes are TRBV18 and TRBJ2-5; 8 nucleotides agree with TRBD2. The V gene end was trimmed by 6 bases and the J gene end by 4 bases; junction bases not matched to a gene: 10. Germline loops: CDR1 KGHSH, CDR2 LQKENI. The CDR3 extends over 15 amino acids. The CDR3 reads CASSPSAGGGETQYF. The DNA of the CDR3 is TGTGCCAGCTCCCCATCGGCGGGAGGAGGAGAGACCCAGTACTTC.

V and J are TRBV4-2 and TRBJ2-1; 9 positions match TRBD2. This CDR3 is built from 17 residues. V lost 0 bases and J lost 2; bases outside the gene matches: 5. Germline V lookup: CDR1 LGHNA, CDR2 YNFKEQ. The DNA for the CDR3 is TGTGCCAGCAGCCAAGAAGGTGGACTAGCGACCTACAATGAGCAGTTCTTC. Translated: CASSQEGGLATYNEQFF.

This clone occurred once. The rearrangement uses TRBV29-1 and TRBJ1-3, with a tentative D call TRBD1 (6 bases). Trimming shortened V by 0 bases and J by 5 bases, and 17 bases separated the two germline ends. Germline lookup yields CDR1 SQVTM and CDR2 ANQGSEA. The CDR3 runs 16 residues. In DNA, the CDR3 is TGCAGCGTTGAAGATAGGGACACCAGGGGTCGAAACACCATATATTTT. As protein: CSVEDRDTRGRNTIYF.